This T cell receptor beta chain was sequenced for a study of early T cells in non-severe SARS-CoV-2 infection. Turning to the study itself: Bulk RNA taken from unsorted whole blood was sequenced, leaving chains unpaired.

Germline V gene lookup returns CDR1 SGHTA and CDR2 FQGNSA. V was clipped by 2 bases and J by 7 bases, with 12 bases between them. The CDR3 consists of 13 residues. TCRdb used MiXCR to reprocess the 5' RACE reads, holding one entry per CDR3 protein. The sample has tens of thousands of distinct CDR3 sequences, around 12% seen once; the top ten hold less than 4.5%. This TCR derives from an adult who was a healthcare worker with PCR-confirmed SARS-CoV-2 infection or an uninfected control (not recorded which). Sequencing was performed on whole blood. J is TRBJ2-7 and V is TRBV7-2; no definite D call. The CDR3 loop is CASSLQPGGEQYF. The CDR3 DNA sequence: TGTGCCAGCAGCTTACAGCCCGGTGGGGAGCAGTACTTC.